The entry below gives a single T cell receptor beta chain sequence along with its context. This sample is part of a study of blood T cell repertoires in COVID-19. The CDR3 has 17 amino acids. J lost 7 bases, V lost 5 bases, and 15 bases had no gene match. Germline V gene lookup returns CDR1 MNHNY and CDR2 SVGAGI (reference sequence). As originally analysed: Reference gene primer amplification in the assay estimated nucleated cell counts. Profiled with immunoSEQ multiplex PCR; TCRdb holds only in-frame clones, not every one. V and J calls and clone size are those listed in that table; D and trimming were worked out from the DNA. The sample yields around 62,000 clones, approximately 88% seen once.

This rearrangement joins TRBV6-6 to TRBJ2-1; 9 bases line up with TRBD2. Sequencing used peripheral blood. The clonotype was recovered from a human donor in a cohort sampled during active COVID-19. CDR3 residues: CASSPNPSGTSINEQFF. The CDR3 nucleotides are TGTGCCAGCAGTCCCAACCCCTCCGGGACTAGCATTAATGAGCAGTTCTTC.